The clone carrying this T cell receptor beta chain is medium-sized by share. Other DNA sequences in the sample encode the same CDR3. These data come from a study of blood T cell repertoires in COVID-19. Overall study context: Acute and convalescent COVID-19 specimens originated in the United States, Italy and Spain. From T cells, B-cell-depleted T cells, or PBMCs came the material, which was cDNA or gDNA.

This CDR3 is 14 amino acids long. Germline-derived CDR1 and CDR2 are SGHVS and FQNEAQ. V lost 5 bases and J 3 bases, leaving 10 bases between the germline ends. Original analysis: Nucleated cell number was recorded as an estimate derived from reference gene primer amplification. Method: immunoSEQ multiplex PCR; TCRdb's copy keeps in-frame clones and lacks some. V, J and clone size are taken as reported in that table, and D and trimming were inferred from the DNA itself. Among about 73,000 clones, around 82% were seen once, and the ten largest hold around 30%. Sequencing was done on a sample of peripheral blood. The chain is built from TRBV7-8 and TRBJ2-2; D possibly corresponds to TRBD1 (6 bases). The source is a human donor in a cohort sampled during active COVID-19. CDR3 bases: TGTGCCAGCAGCATAAGACAGGACACCGGGGAGCTGTTTTTT. Translated, it gives CASSIRQDTGELFF. The full variable domain, rest sourced from reference TRBV7-8 and TRBJ2-2, is GAGVSQSPRYKVAKRGQDVALRCDPISGHVSLFWYQQALGQGPEFLTYFQNEAQLDKSGLPSDRFFAERPEGSVSTLKIQRTQQEDSAVYLCASSIRQDTGELFFGEGSRLTVL.